What follows describes a single T cell receptor (beta chain). The CDR3 loop spans 13 amino acids. The V end was cut by 7 bases, the J end by 3 bases, with 12 bases between. Per the germline V gene, CDR1 is LNHDA and CDR2 is SQIVND (reference sequence). During active infection, Seattle patients enrolled and were then monitored through disease. This sample stems from a study of blood T cell repertoires in COVID-19. Study-wide context: Acute and convalescent COVID-19 samples came from the United States, Italy and Spain. PBMCs, B-cell-depleted T cells, or T cells were the source of the cDNA or gDNA that made up the material.

In the source study's methods: The assay estimated nucleated cells by amplifying reference gene primers. Method: immunoSEQ multiplex PCR; TCRdb's copy keeps in-frame clones and lacks some. V and J calls and clone size come straight from that table; D and trimming were deduced from the DNA. The sample yields some 270,000 clones, 70% to 90% seen once. This clonotype was sampled from a human donor with COVID-19, enrolled during active disease. The donor label of this sample is uncertain. The sequencing input was peripheral blood. The rearrangement links TRBV19 to TRBJ1-1; no clear D. CDR3 DNA: TGTGCCAGTACCTTTAACCGGGACACTGAAGCTTTCTTT. Translation gives CASTFNRDTEAFF.